Below are 10 T cell receptor beta chains sequenced from a single sample in a study of CD8 T cells in Susac syndrome. An input of roughly 0.5 to 1 ug of RNA was subjected to reverse transcription using random hexamers. One entry per CDR3 protein, called by TCRdb with MiXCR from the immunoSEQ multiplex PCR reads. The sample includes roughly 200,000 distinct CDR3 sequences, about 91% of them seen just once. Material: CD4+ T cells from PBMCs. The receptors stem from a human donor with Susac syndrome.

The V and J genes are TRBV19 and TRBJ1-2, with D perhaps TRBD1 (6 bases). Trimming took off 4 bases at V and 5 bases at J, with 26 bases between the two ends. CDR1 and CDR2 (germline): LNHDA, SQIVND (reference sequence). The CDR3 is 18 amino acids. CDR3 residues: CASSKNRDNRPLPYGYTF. The CDR3 region has the DNA TGTGCCAGTAGTAAGAACCGGGACAACCGCCCTCTCCCTTATGGCTACACCTTC.

This clonotype was observed once. This chain links TRBV19 with TRBJ2-1; 11 nucleotides align to TRBD1. The V gene's germline CDR1 is LNHDA and CDR2 SQIVND (reference sequence). The CDR3 consists of 15 residues. V shed 3 bases and J 6 bases; nucleotides not matched to a gene: 4. The DNA of the CDR3 is TGTGCCAGTAGTATTCCGGGACAGGGGGTCAATGAGCAGTTCTTC. The encoded protein is CASSIPGQGVNEQFF. Full variable domain (outside the CDR3, taken from reference TRBV19 and TRBJ2-1): DGGITQSPKYLFRKEGQNVTLSCEQNLNHDAMYWYRQDPGQGLRLIYYSQIVNDFQKGDIAEGYSVSREKKESFPLTVTSAQKNPTAFYLCASSIPGQGVNEQFFGPGTRLTVL.

Only one count was recorded for this clonotype. The rearrangement links TRBV7-9 to TRBJ1-4; tentatively, D is TRBD1 (6 bases). The CDR3 covers 13 residues. Germline CDR1 and CDR2: SEHNR and FQNEAQ (reference sequence). V was clipped by 5 bases and J by 8 bases, with 12 bases between them. The CDR3: CASSQQGKEKLFF. The CDR3 nucleotides read TGTGCCAGCAGCCAACAGGGTAAAGAAAAACTGTTTTTT.

This clonotype is a singleton in its sample. The V call is TRBV5-1, the J call TRBJ1-1; D gene uncertain. This CDR3 spans 13 amino acids. Trimming removed 4 bases at V and 0 bases at J, with 7 bases between. CDR1 and CDR2 from the germline V gene are SGHRS and YFSETQ. The CDR3 spells CASSPQVNTEAFF. The CDR3 DNA is TGCGCCAGCAGCCCCCAAGTGAACACTGAAGCTTTCTTT.

The V call is TRBV7-2, the J call TRBJ2-3; D is possibly TRBD1 (6 bases). The CDR3 length is 12 residues. V lost 4 bases and J 4 bases, leaving 6 bases between the germline ends. CDR1 SGHTA and CDR2 FQGNSA come from the germline V gene. The CDR3 DNA follows: TGTGCCAGCAGCTCAGGGGCAGATACGCAGTATTTT. Translated, it gives CASSSGADTQYF.

The V and J genes are TRBV6-5 and TRBJ1-2; D is unresolved. Between the trimmed V and J ends, which lost 3 bases and 7 bases, there was a span of 12 bases. Germline values: CDR1 MNHEY, CDR2 SVGAGI. The CDR3 contains 13 residues. CDR3 sequence (DNA): TGTGCCAGCAGTTATTCCGGGCCCCGTGGCTACACCTTC. It specifies CASSYSGPRGYTF.

The gene calls are TRBV20-1 and TRBJ2-5; 7 bases fit TRBD1. The CDR3 consists of 15 residues. V lost 0 bases to trimming and J lost 5 bases; unmatched junction nucleotides: 9. Germline assignment: CDR1 DFQATT and CDR2 SNEGSKA (reference sequence). The CDR3 DNA reads TGCAGTGCTAGAGATGGTTCAGGGGGTGTCGAGACCCAGTACTTC. Its translation is CSARDGSGGVETQYF.

This chain connects TRBV6-7 to TRBJ1-2; TRBD1 aligns across 7 bases. TRBV6-7 is classed as an ORF, of uncertain function. J gave up 8 bases and V 0 bases, and 12 bases lay outside the gene matches. The CDR3 sequence is 16 residues long. CDR3 in amino acids: CASSYSLLRRGGGYTF. CDR3 DNA sequence: TGTGCCAGCAGTTACTCTTTGCTAAGGCGAGGGGGCGGCTACACCTTC.

The chain has TRBV3-1 and TRBJ2-5; D is perhaps TRBD2 (7 bases). The V end lost 0 bases, the J end lost 6 bases, and 14 bases lay between the germline ends. The length of the CDR3 is 15 residues. From germline, CDR1 is LGHDT and CDR2 YNNKEL (reference sequence). The CDR3 DNA follows: TGTGCCAGCAGCCAAGAACCGGGGGGCCTGAAGACCCAGTACTTC. Translation: CASSQEPGGLKTQYF.

The chain joins TRBV2 to TRBJ2-5; 10 nucleotides agree with TRBD2. Trimming at V came to 7 bases and at J to 5 bases, leaving 7 bases not matched to a gene. This CDR3 has 14 amino acids. Germline values: CDR1 SNHLY, CDR2 FYNNEI. The CDR3 spells CASTSGRTGETQYF. In DNA form, the CDR3 reads TGTGCCAGCACTAGCGGGAGAACGGGGGAGACCCAGTACTTC.